This entry concerns a single T cell receptor beta chain. This clone was observed at least ten times. The target of this receptor is not known. Per-base quality was not reported, and no clone a single base away is much larger than it. The receptor library was made with the immunoSEQ multiplex PCR assay. For the multiplex PCR, a mixture combining 60 forward primers for TCR Vbeta segments and 13 reverse primers for TCR Jbeta segments was used. The CDR3 region of rearranged TCR beta genes was amplified from genomic DNA by a multiplex PCR assay. The Illumina HiSeq System was used to sequence the amplified TCR beta libraries as 87-base-pair reads. On the study's bioinformatics: A later analysis counted tens of millions of unique TCR beta chains across the 700 or so repertoires, and 9 million to 14 million of these chains were shared by at least two donors. To remove PCR and sequencing errors, raw reads were error-corrected and collapsed into unique sequences using a nearest-neighbor algorithm that merged closely related sequences. V, D and J gene segments were assigned by aligning CDR3 sequences to IMGT reference sequences. For a sequence to be retained, a match of at least six nucleotides to both a V gene segment and a J gene segment was required. Rearrangements were classified as productive when the CDR3 lacked stop codons and remained in frame with V and J, and all other rearrangements were classified as non-productive. Following IMGT convention, CDR3 was defined as the stretch from the second conserved V-encoded cysteine up to the conserved J-encoded phenylalanine. Sequences without an unambiguous match to a single V gene segment were excluded from the earlier analysis of a few hundred of the donors. An earlier analysis of a few hundred of the donors called V segments functional above 56.7% productive rearrangements and segregating when the between-donor standard deviation exceeded 5%. A statistical classification framework was built to diagnose cytomegalovirus status from the catalog of TCR beta chain sequences. V and J gene assignment, in a later analysis, came from comparing TCR nucleotide sequences with IMGT/GENE-DB human TR gene sequences. The TCRdist pipeline was used in a later analysis to assign CDR3 sequences and most-parsimonious VDJ recombination scenarios. In a later analysis, each TCR beta chain was defined by its CDR3 amino acid sequence together with its V-gene family, and reads without a unique V-gene family were excluded. To address suspected cross-contamination and a sequencing artifact, a later analysis removed approximately 600 highly shared, low-generation-probability nucleotide sequences. In a later analysis, a clonal expansion index was calculated for each public chain from normalized within-repertoire ranks of inferred template counts. In a later analysis, generation probabilities were computed with a VDJ recombination model fitted to out-of-frame rearrangements, and the resulting probabilities were checked against IGoR. A later analysis scored TCR-TCR, TCR-HLA and TCR-CMV co-occurrence with hypergeometric tests, applying a repertoire-size bias correction to TCR pairs. A later analysis estimated false discovery rates by permuting HLA or CMV assignments 20 times. In a later analysis, co-occurring TCRs were grouped using DBSCAN, and TCRdist sequence similarity was added for clustering within HLA-allele-positive subsets. Co-occurrence clustering excluded repertoires with fewer than 30,000 or more than 120,000 public chains, plus five with anomalous nucleotide sharing. TCRdb carries this immuneACCESS record with in-frame sequences only. Its versions omit some clonotypes, under half of them owing to an unresolved V gene in the studies checked, with the rest unexplained. Clone size and V and J calls were adopted from that table, with D and trimming inferred from the DNA. The sample has 200,000 or so clones on record, nearly 80% of them singletons. The ten largest account for around 2% of the sample.

The source of the sample is a study of cytomegalovirus exposure and HLA in healthy donors (dated by TCRdb to 2016 to 2017). Some background on the complete study: An earlier analysis of under 600 of the donors reported roughly 300 Gb of sequence data and 120 million or so unique TCR beta sequences from 150 million to 200 million T cells. An early release that covered roughly 600 HLA-typed donors contained approximately 290 gigabases of sequencing data and 80 million or so unique TCR sequences. Of the roughly 430 genotyped donors, 65% to 90% fell in the genetic ancestry cluster associated with self-reported Caucasian donors. The study aimed to test whether cataloging public T cell receptors could reveal signatures of past pathogen exposure. Using immunosequencing, the study profiled T cell repertoires from 550 to 750 subjects and related those repertoires to cytomegalovirus serostatus. Besides the first cohort of roughly 640 subjects, a separate validation cohort made up of 95 to 150 different subjects was used. To predict cytomegalovirus infection status, the study combined high-throughput TCR immunosequencing, statistical association of individual TCRs with disease status, and machine learning. A later analysis re-analyzed previously published TCR beta repertoires from 666 donors and added high-resolution HLA genotyping to study TCR occurrence patterns. The later analysis used no new phenotypic data to find candidate immune exposures, relying instead on TCR beta sequences and their occurrence across donors. In an earlier analysis of a few hundred of the donors, high-throughput TCR beta sequencing was used to judge whether each TCR beta V gene segment behaved as functional or pseudogenic. Donor age, sex, ethnicity and CMV serostatus were collected together with the repertoire data. Genome-wide SNP genotypes for about 65% of the 666 donors were used in a later genetic analysis, which treated that subset as a discovery cohort. All discovery cohort repertoires had been generated using a single sequencing platform. Both class I and class II loci were covered by HLA typing, at four-digit resolution. The number of donors typed differed by locus, with about 629-630 for A, B, C, DRB1 and DQB1, around 500 for DQA1, 600 to 610 for DPA1, and around 450 for DPB1. Four or five DR-DQ haplotypes were handled as single units for association and clustering because linkage in the cohort was strong. Across 398 genotyped donors of the cohort, an average of about 200,000 unique TCR beta nucleotide sequences per donor were sequenced, and 15% to 20% of those sequences were non-productive.

The cohort was made up of 500 to 850 healthy bone marrow donors. At the time of sampling, all cohort members were nominally healthy, though unrecorded immune exposures were likely present. The donor was CMV seronegative and belonged to the group of 320 or so seronegative cohort members. A peripheral blood sample was collected from each donor, and TCR beta sequencing was performed on peripheral blood mononuclear cells. Genomic DNA extraction from the blood cell samples was performed with the Qiagen DNeasy Blood Extraction Kit. At the junction V is shortened by 9 bases and J by 0 bases; bases outside the gene matches: 4. From its cysteine to its phenylalanine, the CDR3 spans 14 amino acids. The CDR3 DNA has 42 bases and is translated from base 1. The germline V gene gives CDR1 as MNHNS and CDR2 as SASEGT. Overall study results and their limits: In both the original and validation cohorts, the classifier was reported to diagnose cytomegalovirus status with high specificity and sensitivity. Assigning TCR associations to individual alleles was difficult when HLA alleles, especially DR and DQ, strongly co-occurred. Presence/absence analyses assumed roughly uniform sequencing depth across donors, an assumption that may not hold. A few of the identified cytomegalovirus-associated TCR beta chains were confirmed in vitro to be specific for cytomegalovirus antigens. In a later analysis, the rate of TCR association differed among HLA loci, with DRB1 alleles having the most associated TCRs and HLA-C alleles having the fewest. Specific HLA alleles were associated with 16,951 TCR beta sequences at a false discovery rate of 0.05 in a later analysis. Some IMGT-functional V segments, including TRBV6-2 and TRBV6-3, could not be told apart with the 87-base-pair reads, so those segments were excluded. According to a later analysis, parvovirus B19, influenza, CMV and Epstein-Barr virus appeared linked to several top co-occurrence clusters. In this cohort, only TCR beta chains were sequenced, and detectable features were limited by the absence of alpha or paired-chain data. Compared with the roughly 600-donor mean, donors in an Asian-associated ancestry cluster had fewer N-insertions in productive TCRs, according to a later genetic analysis. It was suggested by the authors that the approach could potentially be generalized to other disease states and immunological phenotypes. A cluster of highly shared sequence variants was judged likely to be a technical artifact of the sequencing pipeline. Broadly in line with IMGT annotations, most TCR beta V segments showed up in productive rearrangements about 87% or about 30% of the time in an earlier analysis of approximately 640 of the donors. Most TCR sequences were observed very rarely across donors, whereas some public TCRs were present in many individuals. The study gave a list of 150 to 200 TCR beta chains associated with cytomegalovirus. Compared with equally common non-associated chains, HLA-associated TCR beta chains in a later analysis were more clonally expanded and had lower generation probabilities. Because counts were too low, more than 15 rarely observed V segments, including chromosome 9 orphons, were left out of the earlier analysis of some 600 of the donors. An association between a missense DCLRE1C variant and V-gene and J-gene trimming of TCR beta chains was found in a later genetic analysis and replicated in an independent cohort. Linkage disequilibrium might explain the correlated functional status among segregating V segments, but an unknown experimental factor could not be excluded. Because some donors lacked HLA typing at each locus, the association tests relied only on the typed subset. In a later analysis, most CMV-associated TCR beta chains were found to appear HLA-restricted, with HLA associations seemingly driven largely by CMV exposure. Immune exposure information for the cohort was limited to CMV serostatus. A further reported finding was that TCR beta sequences accurately predicted the HLA-A and HLA-B alleles for most subjects in the first cohort.

The source material was PBMCs. The sequence joins TRBV6-1 to TRBJ2-1; 8 of the junction bases match TRBD1. This TCR derives from a man between 18 and 35 years old in good health and CMV-seronegative. The DNA sequence is TGTGCCAGTAACAGGGGGAACTCCTACAATGAGCAGTTCTTC. It is translated as CASNRGNSYNEQFF.